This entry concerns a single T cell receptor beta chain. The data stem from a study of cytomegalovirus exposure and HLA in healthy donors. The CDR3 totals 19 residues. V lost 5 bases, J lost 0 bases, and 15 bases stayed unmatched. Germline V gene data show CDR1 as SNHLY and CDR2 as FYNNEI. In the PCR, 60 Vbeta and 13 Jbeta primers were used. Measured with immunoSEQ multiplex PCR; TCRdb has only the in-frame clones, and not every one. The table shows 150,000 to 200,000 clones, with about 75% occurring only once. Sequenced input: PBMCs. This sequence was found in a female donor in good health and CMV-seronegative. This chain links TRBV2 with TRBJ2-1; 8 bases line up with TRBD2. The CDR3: CASSQPQRGGGSSYNEQFF. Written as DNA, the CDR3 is TGTGCCAGCAGTCAACCCCAGAGGGGCGGGGGGAGCTCCTACAATGAGCAGTTCTTC.